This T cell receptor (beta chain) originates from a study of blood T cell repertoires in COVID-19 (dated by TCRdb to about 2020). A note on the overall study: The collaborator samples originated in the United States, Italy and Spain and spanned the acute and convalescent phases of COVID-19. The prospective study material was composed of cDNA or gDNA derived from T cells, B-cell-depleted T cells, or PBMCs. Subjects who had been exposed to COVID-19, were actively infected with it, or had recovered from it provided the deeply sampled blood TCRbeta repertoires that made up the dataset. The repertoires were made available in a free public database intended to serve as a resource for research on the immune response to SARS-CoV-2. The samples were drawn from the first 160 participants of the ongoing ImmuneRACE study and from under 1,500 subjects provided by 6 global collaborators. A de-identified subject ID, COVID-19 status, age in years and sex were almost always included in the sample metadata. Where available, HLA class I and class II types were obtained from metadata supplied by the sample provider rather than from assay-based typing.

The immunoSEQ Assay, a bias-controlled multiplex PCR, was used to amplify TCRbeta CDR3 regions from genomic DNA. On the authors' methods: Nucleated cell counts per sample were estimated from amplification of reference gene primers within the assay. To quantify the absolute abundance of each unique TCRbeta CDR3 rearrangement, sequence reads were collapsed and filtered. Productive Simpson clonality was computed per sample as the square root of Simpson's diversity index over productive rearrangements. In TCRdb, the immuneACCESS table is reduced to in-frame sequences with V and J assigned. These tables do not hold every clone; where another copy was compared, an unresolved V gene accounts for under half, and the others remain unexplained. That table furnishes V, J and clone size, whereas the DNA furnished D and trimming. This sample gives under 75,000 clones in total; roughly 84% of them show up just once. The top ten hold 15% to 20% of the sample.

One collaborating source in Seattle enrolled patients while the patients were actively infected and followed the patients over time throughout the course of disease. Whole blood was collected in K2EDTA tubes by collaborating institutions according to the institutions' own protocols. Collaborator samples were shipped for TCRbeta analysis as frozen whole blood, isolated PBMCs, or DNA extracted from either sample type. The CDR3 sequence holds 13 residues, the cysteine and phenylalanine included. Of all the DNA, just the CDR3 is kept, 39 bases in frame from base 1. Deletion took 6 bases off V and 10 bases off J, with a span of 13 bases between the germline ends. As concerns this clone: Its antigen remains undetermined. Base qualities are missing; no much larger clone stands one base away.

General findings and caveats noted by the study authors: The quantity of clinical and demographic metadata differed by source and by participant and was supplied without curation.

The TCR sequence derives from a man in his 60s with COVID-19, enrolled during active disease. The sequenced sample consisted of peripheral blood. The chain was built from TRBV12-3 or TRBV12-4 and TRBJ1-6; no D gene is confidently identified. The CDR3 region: CASRPRHGSPLHF. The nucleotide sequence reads TGTGCCAGCAGACCCCGACATGGATCACCCCTCCACTTT.